These 29 T cell receptor beta chains came from one sample sequenced in a study of breast tumors, draining lymph nodes, adjacent tissues. Using its own MiXCR run on the multiplex PCR reads, TCRdb lists one record per CDR3 protein. The sample holds about 22,000 distinct CDR3 sequences, 45% to 65% seen once. Material for sequencing was breast tumor tissue. These TCRs come from a female donor with breast cancer. Some clones in this sample may be carry-over from other donors' samples.

This clonotype was recorded at least ten times. V gene TRBV5-1 combines with J gene TRBJ1-1; TRBD1 matches 7 bases. Per the germline V gene, CDR1 is SGHRS and CDR2 is YFSETQ. J gave up 4 bases and V 0 bases, and 9 bases lay outside the gene matches. The CDR3 consists of 16 residues. The CDR3 DNA reads as TGCGCCAGCAGCTTGGGACAGGGAGGGAGGGTCACTGAAGCTTTCTTT. Protein sequence: CASSLGQGGRVTEAFF. Complete variable domain (other parts from reference TRBV5-1 and TRBJ1-1): KAGVTQTPRYLIKTRGQQVTLSCSPISGHRSVSWYQQTPGQGLQFLFEYFSETQRNKGNFPGRFSGRQFSNSRSEMNVSTLELGDSALYLCASSLGQGGRVTEAFFGQGTRLTVV.

This clonotype has ten or more counts. The chain has TRBV6-2 or TRBV6-3 and TRBJ1-5; 9 bases align to TRBD1. This CDR3 is built from 14 residues. From germline, CDR1 is MNHEY and CDR2 SVGEGT. Losses at the gene ends were 10 bases for V and 3 bases for J; bases not matched to a gene: 7. The chain's CDR3 is CATSRTGDNQPQHF. The CDR3 nucleotides read TGTGCCACCTCTCGGACAGGGGACAATCAGCCCCAGCATTTT.

The chain links TRBV2 to TRBJ1-2, with D possibly matching TRBD1 (6 bases). The CDR3 is made up of 15 amino acids. The V gene's germline CDR1 is SNHLY and CDR2 FYNNEI. V lost 0 bases to trimming and J lost 4 bases, with 12 bases between them. The CDR3 spells CASSEAEGVGYGYTF. DNA for the CDR3: TGTGCCAGCAGTGAAGCAGAGGGGGTAGGCTATGGCTACACCTTC.

This clonotype was seen once. One junction end disagrees with the germline gene, perhaps due to a read error. The chain uses TRBV20-1 and TRBJ1-2, with 7 bases lining up with TRBD1. This CDR3 is 12 amino acids long. From germline, CDR1 is DFQATT and CDR2 SNEGSKA (reference sequence). The CDR3 DNA sequence: TGCAGTGCTGCACAGGGGTCGGGTGGCTTCACCTTC. Translating it yields CSAAQGSGGFTF.

The rearrangement uses TRBV6-5 and TRBJ1-2, with a tentative D call TRBD1 (5 bases). The ends were cut back, 4 bases at V and 4 bases at J, with 16 bases in the middle. This CDR3 has 15 amino acids. The germline V gene has CDR1 MNHEY and CDR2 SVGAGI. The CDR3 reads CASSLTGSLIYGYTF. CDR3 bases: TGTGCCAGCAGTTTAACAGGATCCCTCATCTATGGCTACACCTTC.

The chain joins TRBV2 to TRBJ1-2, with no clear D. V was shortened by 6 bases and J by 8 bases, with 13 bases between the two germline ends. The CDR3 is 12 amino acids. The germline V gene has CDR1 SNHLY and CDR2 FYNNEI. DNA of the CDR3: TGTGCCAGCAGAGACCGGGGTGAGGGCTACACCTTC. This gives the protein CASRDRGEGYTF.

The chain uses TRBV29-1 and TRBJ2-1; D may be TRBD2 (5 bases). Germline assignment: CDR1 SQVTM and CDR2 ANQGSEA. The length of the CDR3 is 16 residues. CDR3 in amino acids: CSAPRAQVSAYNEQFF. The CDR3 region has the DNA TGCAGTGCCCCGAGGGCCCAGGTCTCAGCCTACAATGAGCAGTTCTTC.

The V call is TRBV18, the J call TRBJ2-5; 10 bases align to TRBD2. Germline CDR1 is KGHSH and CDR2 is LQKENI. The CDR3 spans 15 residues. The V and J ends lost 5 bases and 9 bases, in that order; junction bases with no gene match: 12. The CDR3 is CASSSEEGLAMAQYF. The DNA of the CDR3 is TGTGCCAGCTCATCAGAGGAGGGACTAGCGATGGCCCAGTACTTC. Full variable domain (outside the CDR3, taken from reference TRBV18 and TRBJ2-5): NAGVMQNPRHLVRRRGQEARLRCSPMKGHSHVYWYRQLPEEGLKFMVYLQKENIIDESGMPKERFSAEFPKEGPSILRIQQVVRGDSAAYFCASSSEEGLAMAQYFGPGTRLLVL.

The rearrangement links TRBV11-2 to TRBJ1-2, with a tentative D call TRBD1 (6 bases). Deletions cut 0 bases from V and 4 bases from J, with 18 bases between. CDR1 SGHAT and CDR2 FQNNGV come from the germline V gene. The CDR3 covers 17 residues. CDR3 sequence (DNA): TGTGCCAGCAGCTTAGACAGCAACTCAGGGACACTCTATGGCTACACCTTC. This translates into CASSLDSNSGTLYGYTF.

This clonotype has ten or more counts. A read error may be the cause here, since a much bigger clone is one base away. The chain is built from TRBV20-1 and TRBJ1-2; TRBD1 is a possible D gene (5 bases). This CDR3 has 12 amino acids. CDR1 and CDR2 from the germline V gene are DFQATT and SNEGSKA (reference sequence). The CDR3 loop is CSASRGVIGSTF. CDR3 bases: TGCAGTGCTAGCCGGGGGGTTATCGGCTCCACCTTC.

This chain connects TRBV2 to TRBJ1-5; D call uncertain. Trimming left V 9 bases short and J 10 bases short, with 13 bases between. CDR3 size: 11 residues. CDR1 is SNHLY and CDR2 is FYNNEI in the germline V gene. The CDR3, as DNA: TGTGCCAGTGGTGTGGGTAGCCCCCAGCATTTT. Its translation is CASGVGSPQHF.

This chain connects TRBV7-2 to TRBJ2-3, with D possibly TRBD2 on 7 matching bases. This CDR3 contains 14 residues. CDR1 is SGHTA and CDR2 is FQGNSA in the germline V gene. Trimming took 1 base from V and 6 from J, leaving 11 bases between them. The CDR3 DNA is TGTGCCAGCAGCTTAGGCGCGGGGGCGGATACGCAGTATTTT. Protein product: CASSLGAGADTQYF.

The chain recombines TRBV7-9 with TRBJ1-2; D is unresolved. The CDR3 has 14 residues. Looked up from germline, CDR1 is SEHNR and CDR2 is FQNEAQ (reference sequence). Trimming took 3 bases from V and 4 from J, leaving 12 bases between them. CDR3 sequence: CASSFFRGIYGYTF. CDR3 DNA: TGTGCCAGCAGCTTTTTTCGAGGTATCTATGGCTACACCTTC.

This clonotype is deemed medium-sized (0.01 to 0.1%). The gene calls are TRBV19 and TRBJ1-2, with D tentatively TRBD1 (5 bases). The CDR3 spans 13 residues. Germline lookup yields CDR1 LNHDA and CDR2 SQIVND (reference sequence). With 7 bases removed from V and 8 bases from J, the gap between germline ends came to 17 bases. The CDR3 DNA reads as TGTGCCAGTACCACTGGGACCACTAGGGGCTACACCTTC. Encoded protein: CASTTGTTRGYTF. Together with reference TRBV19 and TRBJ1-2, the CDR3 gives the full variable domain: DGGITQSPKYLFRKEGQNVTLSCEQNLNHDAMYWYRQDPGQGLRLIYYSQIVNDFQKGDIAEGYSVSREKKESFPLTVTSAQKNPTAFYLCASTTGTTRGYTFGSGTRLTVV.

This clonotype was recorded many times. CDR3 loop: CASSLGLAGGPNTGELFF. The CDR3 nucleotides read TGTGCCAGCAGCCTAGGACTAGCGGGGGGCCCGAACACCGGGGAGCTGTTTTTT. The chain has TRBV3-1 and TRBJ2-2; 14 bases fit TRBD2. This CDR3 is 18 amino acids long. Losses at the gene ends were 4 bases for V and 0 bases for J; bases not matched to a gene: 4. Germline assignment: CDR1 LGHDT and CDR2 YNNKEL (reference sequence). The full variable domain, with the rest looked up from reference TRBV3-1 and TRBJ2-2, is DTAVSQTPKYLVTQMGNDKSIKCEQNLGHDTMYWYKQDSKKFLKIMFSYNNKELIINETVPNRFSPKSPDKAHLNLHINSLELGDSAVYFCASSLGLAGGPNTGELFFGEGSRLTVL.

The rearrangement uses TRBV7-9 and TRBJ2-3; D possibly corresponds to TRBD2 (5 bases). CDR3 length: 14 residues. Germline V gives CDR1 SEHNR, CDR2 FQNEAQ (reference sequence). V was clipped by 5 bases and J by 0 bases, with 9 bases between them. CDR3 in DNA: TGTGCCAGCAGCACCCGGACTAGCACAGATACGCAGTATTTT. It translates to CASSTRTSTDTQYF.

A few counts support this clonotype. This chain uses TRBV20-1 with TRBJ2-3; D might be TRBD1 or TRBD2, each matching 5 bases. CDR1 is DFQATT, CDR2 SNEGSKA, per germline (reference sequence). V shed 4 bases and J shed 4 bases, with 12 bases lying between them. The CDR3 has 13 residues. CDR3 region: CSAMLGPPDTQYF. CDR3 DNA: TGCAGTGCTATGCTGGGACCCCCAGATACGCAGTATTTT.

With respect to this clonotype: Since no conserved phenylalanine or tryptophan closes the CDR3, a read error is the likely cause. CDR3 bases: TGTGCCAGCAGCCCCCTTCTGCTGTACAATGGGCAGTTCCTC. Translation gives CASSPLLLYNGQFL. The chain carries TRBV7-8 and TRBJ2-1; D unresolved. From germline, CDR1 is SGHVS and CDR2 FQNEAQ. The CDR3 is 14 amino acids.

The chain joins TRBV7-2 to TRBJ1-2; possible D gene TRBD1, 6 bases. In germline, CDR1 is SGHTA, CDR2 FQGNSA. The V end lost 6 bases, the J end lost 4 bases, and 18 bases lay between the germline ends. The CDR3 is 15 residues long. Written as DNA, the CDR3 is TGTGCCAGCAGTTTGGGTAGTACAGGGCGCTATGGCTACACCTTC. Protein: CASSLGSTGRYGYTF. The full variable domain, its missing parts supplied by reference TRBV7-2 and TRBJ1-2, is GAGVSQSPSNKVTEKGKDVELRCDPISGHTALYWYRQSLGQGLEFLIYFQGNSAPDKSGLPSDRFSAERTGGSVSTLTIQRTQQEDSAVYLCASSLGSTGRYGYTFGSGTRLTVV.

The chain is built from TRBV5-6 and TRBJ2-3; D gene ambiguous. V lost 2 bases and J 2 bases, leaving 18 bases between the germline ends. Germline assignment: CDR1 SGHDT and CDR2 YYEEEE. The CDR3 is made up of 17 amino acids. Here the CDR3 DNA reads TGTGCCAGCAGCTTAAGGGCCAACAAGTATAACACAGATACGCAGTATTTT. Translated, it gives CASSLRANKYNTDTQYF.

This clonotype was seen many times. This chain uses TRBV7-3 with TRBJ1-1; TRBD1 aligns across 9 bases. The CDR3 runs to 14 residues. Germline trimming cut 5 bases from V and 1 base from J; bases unmatched to any gene: 2. Germline assignment: CDR1 SGHTA and CDR2 FQGTGA. The CDR3 loop reads CASSVGQGNTEAFF. CDR3 DNA sequence: TGTGCCAGCAGCGTGGGACAGGGGAACACTGAAGCTTTCTTT.

V usage is TRBV5-6 and J usage is TRBJ2-7, with TRBD1 identical over 7 bases. V lost 0 bases and J lost 3; bases outside the gene matches: 3. The CDR3 length is 14 residues. Germline V gives CDR1 SGHDT, CDR2 YYEEEE. The CDR3 spells CASSLEGAVYEQYF. The CDR3 coding sequence is TGTGCCAGCAGCTTGGAGGGGGCCGTCTACGAGCAGTACTTC.

This clonotype was recorded a few times. V is TRBV7-2 and J is TRBJ1-1; D unclear. The V end lost 7 bases, the J end lost 1 base, and 10 bases lay between the germline ends. This CDR3 is 13 amino acids long. Germline assignment: CDR1 SGHTA and CDR2 FQGNSA. DNA of the CDR3: TGTGCCAGCACCGACGTCCCGAACACTGAAGCTTTCTTT. Residues: CASTDVPNTEAFF.

This clonotype has ten or more counts. The chain carries TRBV4-2 and TRBJ2-2; 13 positions match TRBD2. The V segment lost 5 bases and the J segment 7 bases; nucleotides outside the gene matches: 10. The germline V gene encodes CDR1 LGHNA and CDR2 YNFKEQ. The CDR3 is made up of 17 amino acids. DNA for the CDR3: TGTGCCAGCAGCATAAACCCGACTAGCGGGGGGATCGGGGAGCTGTTTTTT. Its translation is CASSINPTSGGIGELFF.

Comments on this clonotype: The conserved phenylalanine or tryptophan is not found at the CDR3 terminus, so this likely reflects a read error. The V gene is TRBV7-7, the J gene TRBJ2-4, with a tentative D call TRBD2 (6 bases). The CDR3 runs 17 residues. The V gene's germline CDR1 is SSHAT and CDR2 FNYEAQ (reference sequence). Here the CDR3 reads CASSLEGRALAKIIQYL. CDR3 DNA: TGTGCCAGCAGCTTGGAGGGCAGGGCTCTAGCCAAAATCATTCAGTACCTC.

This clonotype is deemed medium-sized (0.01 to 0.1%). The chain recombines TRBV6-2 or TRBV6-3 with TRBJ2-1; D call uncertain. This CDR3 contains 13 residues. Per the germline V gene, CDR1 is MNHEY and CDR2 is SVGEGT. Trimming took off 4 bases at V and 7 bases at J, with 11 bases between the two ends. Here the CDR3 DNA reads TGTGCCAGCAGTTTGACGACGGCTAATGAGCAGTTCTTC. Amino acids: CASSLTTANEQFF.

This chain uses TRBV24-1 with TRBJ2-3; 10 bases are shared with TRBD2. Germline CDR1 KGHDR, CDR2 SFDVKD. Losses at the gene ends were 0 bases for V and 2 bases for J; bases not matched to a gene: 10. The CDR3 length is 19 residues. CDR3 sequence reads: CATSDLHGDGLADTDTQYF. The CDR3 coding sequence is TGTGCCACCAGTGATTTGCATGGGGATGGACTAGCGGACACAGATACGCAGTATTTT.

This clonotype was seen ten or more times. V gene TRBV14 combines with J gene TRBJ2-1; 7 bases fit TRBD1. V trimming: 0 bases; J trimming: 4 bases; junction bases outside the gene matches: 9. This CDR3 has 17 residues. Germline CDR1 and CDR2: SGHDN and FVKESK. CDR3 sequence (DNA): TGTGCCAGCAGCCAAGATCGCCGGACAGGACCATACAATGAGCAGTTCTTC. Translated: CASSQDRRTGPYNEQFF.

Details on this clonotype: Germline is not matched at one junction end, which may reflect a read error. The V call is TRBV2, the J call TRBJ2-2, with D perhaps given as TRBD1 or TRBD2 (6 bases each). The germline gives CDR1 SNHLY, CDR2 FYNNEI. The CDR3 is made up of 15 amino acids. CDR3 amino acids: CASSGTATNTGGLFF. The CDR3 DNA reads as TGTGCCAGCAGTGGGACAGCAACAAACACCGGGGGGCTGTTTTTT.